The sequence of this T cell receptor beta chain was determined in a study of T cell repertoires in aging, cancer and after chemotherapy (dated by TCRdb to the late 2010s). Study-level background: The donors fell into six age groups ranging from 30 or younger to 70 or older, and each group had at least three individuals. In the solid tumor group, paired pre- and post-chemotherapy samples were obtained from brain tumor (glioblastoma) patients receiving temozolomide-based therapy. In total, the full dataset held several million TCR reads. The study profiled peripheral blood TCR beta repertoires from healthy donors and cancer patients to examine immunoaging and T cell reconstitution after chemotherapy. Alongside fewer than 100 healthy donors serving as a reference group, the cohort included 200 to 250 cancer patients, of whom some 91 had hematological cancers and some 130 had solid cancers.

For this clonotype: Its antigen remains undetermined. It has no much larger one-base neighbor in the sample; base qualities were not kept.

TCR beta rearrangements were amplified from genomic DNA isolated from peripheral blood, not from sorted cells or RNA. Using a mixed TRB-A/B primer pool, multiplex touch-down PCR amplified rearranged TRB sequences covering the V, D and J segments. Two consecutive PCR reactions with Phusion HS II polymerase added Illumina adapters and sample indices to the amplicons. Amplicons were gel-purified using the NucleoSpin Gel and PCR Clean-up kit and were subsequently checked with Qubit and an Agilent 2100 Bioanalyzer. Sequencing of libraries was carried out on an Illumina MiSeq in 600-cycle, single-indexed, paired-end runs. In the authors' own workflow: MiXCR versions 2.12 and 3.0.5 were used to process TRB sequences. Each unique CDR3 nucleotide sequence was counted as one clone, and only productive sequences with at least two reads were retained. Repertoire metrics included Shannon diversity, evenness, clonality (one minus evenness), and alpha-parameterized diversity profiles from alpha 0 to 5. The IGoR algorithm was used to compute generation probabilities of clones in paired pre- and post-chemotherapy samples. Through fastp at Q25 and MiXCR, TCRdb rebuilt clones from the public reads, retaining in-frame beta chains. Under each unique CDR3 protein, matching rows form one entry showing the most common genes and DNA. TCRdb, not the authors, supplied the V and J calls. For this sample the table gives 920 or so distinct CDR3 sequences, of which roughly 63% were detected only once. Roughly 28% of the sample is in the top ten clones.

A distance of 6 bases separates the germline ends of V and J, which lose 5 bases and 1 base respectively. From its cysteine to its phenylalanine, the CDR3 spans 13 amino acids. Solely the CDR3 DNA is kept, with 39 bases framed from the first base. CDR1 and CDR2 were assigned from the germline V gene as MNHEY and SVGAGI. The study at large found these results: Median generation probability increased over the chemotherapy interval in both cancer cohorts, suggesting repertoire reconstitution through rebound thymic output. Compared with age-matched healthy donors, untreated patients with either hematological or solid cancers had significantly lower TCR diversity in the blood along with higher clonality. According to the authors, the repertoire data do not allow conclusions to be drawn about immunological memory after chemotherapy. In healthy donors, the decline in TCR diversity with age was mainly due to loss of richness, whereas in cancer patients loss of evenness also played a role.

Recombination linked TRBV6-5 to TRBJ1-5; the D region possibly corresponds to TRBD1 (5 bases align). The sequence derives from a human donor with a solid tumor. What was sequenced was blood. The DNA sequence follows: TGTGCCAGCAGTGACAGAAGCAATCAGCCCCAGCATTTT. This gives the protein CASSDRSNQPQHF.